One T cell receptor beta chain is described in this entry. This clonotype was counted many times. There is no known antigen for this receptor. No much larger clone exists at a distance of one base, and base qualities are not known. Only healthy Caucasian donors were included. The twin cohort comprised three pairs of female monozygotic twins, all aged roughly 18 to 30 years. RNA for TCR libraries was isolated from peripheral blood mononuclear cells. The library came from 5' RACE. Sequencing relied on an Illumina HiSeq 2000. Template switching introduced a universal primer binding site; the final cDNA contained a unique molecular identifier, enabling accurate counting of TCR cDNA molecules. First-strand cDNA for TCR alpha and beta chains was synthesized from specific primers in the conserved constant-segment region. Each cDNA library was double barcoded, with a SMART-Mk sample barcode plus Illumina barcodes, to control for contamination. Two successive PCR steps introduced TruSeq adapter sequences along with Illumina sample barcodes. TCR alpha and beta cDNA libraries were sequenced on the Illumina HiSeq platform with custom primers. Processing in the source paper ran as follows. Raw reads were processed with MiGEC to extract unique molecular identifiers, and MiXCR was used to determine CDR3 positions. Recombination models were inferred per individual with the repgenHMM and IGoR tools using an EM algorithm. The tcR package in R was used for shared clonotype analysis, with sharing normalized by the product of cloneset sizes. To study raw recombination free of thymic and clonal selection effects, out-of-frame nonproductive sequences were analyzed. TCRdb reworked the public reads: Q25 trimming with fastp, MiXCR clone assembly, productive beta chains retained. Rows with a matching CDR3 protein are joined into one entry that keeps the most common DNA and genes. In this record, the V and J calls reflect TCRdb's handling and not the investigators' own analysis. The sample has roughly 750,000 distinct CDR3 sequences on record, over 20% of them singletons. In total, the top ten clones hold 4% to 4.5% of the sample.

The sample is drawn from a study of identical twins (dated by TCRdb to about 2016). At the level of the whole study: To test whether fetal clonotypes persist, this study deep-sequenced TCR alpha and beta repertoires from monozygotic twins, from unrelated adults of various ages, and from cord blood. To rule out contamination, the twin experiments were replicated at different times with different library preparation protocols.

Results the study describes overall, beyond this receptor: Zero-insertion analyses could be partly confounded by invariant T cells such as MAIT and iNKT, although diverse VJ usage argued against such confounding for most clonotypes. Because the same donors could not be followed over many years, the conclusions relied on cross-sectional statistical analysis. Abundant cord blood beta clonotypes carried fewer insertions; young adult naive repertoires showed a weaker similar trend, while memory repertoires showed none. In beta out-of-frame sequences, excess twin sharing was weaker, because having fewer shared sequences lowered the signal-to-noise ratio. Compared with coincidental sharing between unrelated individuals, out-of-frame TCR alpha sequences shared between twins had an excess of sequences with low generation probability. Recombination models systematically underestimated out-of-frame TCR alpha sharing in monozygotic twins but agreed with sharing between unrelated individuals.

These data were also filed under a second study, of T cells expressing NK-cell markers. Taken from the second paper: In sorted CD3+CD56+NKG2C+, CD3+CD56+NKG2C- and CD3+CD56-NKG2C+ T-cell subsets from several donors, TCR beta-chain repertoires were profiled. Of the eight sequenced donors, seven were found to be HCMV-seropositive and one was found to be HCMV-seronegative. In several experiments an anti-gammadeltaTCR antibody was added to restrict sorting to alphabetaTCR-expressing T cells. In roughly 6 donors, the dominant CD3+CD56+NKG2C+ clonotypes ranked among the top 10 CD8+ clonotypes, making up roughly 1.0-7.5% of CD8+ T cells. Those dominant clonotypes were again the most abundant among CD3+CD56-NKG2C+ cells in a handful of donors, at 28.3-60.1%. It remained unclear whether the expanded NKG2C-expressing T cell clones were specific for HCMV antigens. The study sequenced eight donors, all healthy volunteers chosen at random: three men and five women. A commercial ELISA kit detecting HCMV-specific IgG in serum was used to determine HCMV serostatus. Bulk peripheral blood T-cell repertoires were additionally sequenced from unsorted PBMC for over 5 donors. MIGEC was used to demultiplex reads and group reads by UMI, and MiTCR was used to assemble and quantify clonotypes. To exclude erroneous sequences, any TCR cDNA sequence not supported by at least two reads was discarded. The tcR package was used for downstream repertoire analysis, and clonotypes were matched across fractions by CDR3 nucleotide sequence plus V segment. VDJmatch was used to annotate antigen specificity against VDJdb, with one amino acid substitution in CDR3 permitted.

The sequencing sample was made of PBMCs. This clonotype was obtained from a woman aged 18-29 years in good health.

The CDR3 protein: CASSYSGDKSDTQYF. The DNA reads TGTGCCAGCAGTTACTCAGGGGACAAGTCGGATACGCAGTATTTT. This receptor chain uses TRBV6-2 or TRBV6-3 and TRBJ2-3; a tentative D call is TRBD1 (6 bases match). Based on the germline V gene, the CDR1 and CDR2 sequences are MNHEY and SVGEGT. V is clipped by 0 bases and J by 6 bases, and the sequence between their germline boundaries is 13 bases long. The CDR3 spans 15 residues, from the cysteine through the phenylalanine. Only CDR3 DNA is held: 45 bases, read in frame from base 1.